A selection of T cell receptor beta chains follows, all from one sample in a study of T-cell reconstitution after alpha-beta-depleted transplantation in children. TCRdb fed the PCR reads into MiXCR, producing one record per CDR3 protein. The data contain about 610,000 distinct CDR3 sequences, 10% of them seen just once; the ten biggest clones take up 4%. Sample: PBMCs from the stem cell graft donor, taken from the stem cell graft. The receptors shown here come from a human donor who donated a stem cell graft to a child with acute myeloid leukemia. CDR3s include the opening cysteine and the closing phenylalanine or tryptophan. A D gene is named only where the DNA matches it firmly. Rows may omit the clone size; those that give it use once, few, many or a size class.

TRBD1,TRBV24-1,TRBJ1-1,few,TGTGCCACCAGAGAGGGACAGGGGAACACTGAAGCTTTCTTT,CATREGQGNTEAFF
NA,TRBV18,TRBJ1-3,NA,TGTGCCAGCTCACCAGACCCATCCTCTGGAAACACCATATATTTT,CASSPDPSSGNTIYF
NA,TRBV29-1,TRBJ2-1,NA,TGCAGCGTCCTATGGGGGTTCAATGAGCAGTTCTTC,CSVLWGFNEQFF
NA,TRBV20-1,TRBJ1-5,few,TGCAGTGCTAGAGTTGGGGCCCATCAGCCCCAGCATTTT,CSARVGAHQPQHF
NA,TRBV20-1,TRBJ2-3,NA,TGCTGTGCCCGAGATAAGACAGTTCAACGCACAGATACGCAGTATTTT,CCARDKTVQRTDTQYF
TRBD1,TRBV6-1,TRBJ2-2,NA,TGTGCCAGCAGATCCGGGACAGGGGACACCGGGGAGCTGTTTTTT,CASRSGTGDTGELFF
NA,TRBV15,TRBJ1-5,few,TGTGCCACCAGCAGGAAAGGGGGGGGCGATCAGCCCCAGCATTTT,CATSRKGGGDQPQHF
NA,TRBV30,TRBJ2-3,NA,TGTGCCTGGAAGCCGCTTCCAGATACGCAGTATTTT,CAWKPLPDTQYF
NA,TRBV12-3/TRBV12-4,TRBJ1-1,NA,TGTGCCAGCAGCCGCATTAGGGGGGTGACTGAAGCTTTCTTT,CASSRIRGVTEAFF
TRBD2,TRBV7-3,TRBJ2-3,NA,TGTGCCAGCAGCCCGTGGACTAGGGCCCTGGATACGCAGTATTTT,CASSPWTRALDTQYF
NA,TRBV28,TRBJ2-7,few,TGTGCCAGCAGAGCCCGGGAGACAGGGACGAACGAGCAGTACTTC,CASRARETGTNEQYF
NA,TRBV9,TRBJ1-1,many,TGTGCCAGCAGCGTAGGGGCCACTGGGGGCCTCGCTGAAGCTTTCTTT,CASSVGATGGLAEAFF
TRBD2,TRBV20-1,TRBJ2-1,NA,TGCAGTGCCCCTAGCGGGAGTGTCAATGAGCAGTTCTTC,CSAPSGSVNEQFF
TRBD1,TRBV3-1,TRBJ1-3,NA,TGTGCCAGCAGCCAAGCTGGGACAGCCTCTGGAAACACCATATATTTT,CASSQAGTASGNTIYF
TRBD1,TRBV10-3,TRBJ1-2,NA,TGTGCCATCAGTGGTGACAGGGGGCGAGGTGGCTACACCTTC,CAISGDRGRGGYTF
TRBD1,TRBV20-1,TRBJ2-5,NA,TGCAGTGCAAGGGACAGCGATCCCCAAGAGACCCAGTACTTC,CSARDSDPQETQYF
NA,TRBV3-1,TRBJ2-1,few,TGTGCCAGCAGCTTAAGAGGGGGGGCCGGGAATGAGCAGTTCTTC,CASSLRGGAGNEQFF
NA,TRBV12-5,TRBJ2-1,many,TGTGCTAGTGGTTTGCTAGGGGGTGGTCCCTACAATGAGCAGTTCTTC,CASGLLGGGPYNEQFF
TRBD1,TRBV24-1,TRBJ2-1,few,TGTGCCACCAGTGATGCCGGGACAGGGTCCTACAATGAGCAGTTCTTC,CATSDAGTGSYNEQFF
TRBD1,TRBV7-9,TRBJ2-7,NA,TGTGCCAGCAGCTTCGGACAGGGAAATGAATACGAGCAGTACTTC,CASSFGQGNEYEQYF
NA,TRBV4-2,TRBJ1-5,many,TGTGCCAGCAGCCAAGACAGGGAAAGCAATCAGCCCCAGCATTTT,CASSQDRESNQPQHF
TRBD2,TRBV20-1,TRBJ2-7,NA,TGCAGTGCTACCCACGGGACTAGCGGGAGCTCCTACGAGCAGTACTTC,CSATHGTSGSSYEQYF